This T cell receptor beta chain was recovered during a study of molecular identifiers for immune sequencing clone quantification. With listed TCR primers and previously described methods, bulk TCR libraries were prepared. TCRdb used MiXCR to reprocess the PCR reads, holding one entry per CDR3 protein. The sample lists roughly 630,000 distinct CDR3 sequences, about 25% occurring once. Ten or more counts support this clonotype. Naive CD8 sequencing libraries were generated from about 19,000 to 1,100,000 sorted cells, with 10%, 30% or 50% RNA as input. A CD8+CD4-CCR7+CD45RA+ phenotype served as the sorting definition for naive CD8 T cells. Trimming cost V 4 bases and J 1 base, with 18 bases left between them. In germline, CDR1 is SGHVS, CDR2 FQNEAQ. The CDR3 length is 17 residues.

This TCR came from a human donor in good health. Some libraries in this study had Jurkat cell RNA spiked in. Input material: naive CD8+ T cells from blood, with Jurkat cell RNA spiked in. As to subset: FACS-sorted CD8+CD4-CCR7+CD45RA+ naive T cells. The chain links TRBV7-8 to TRBJ2-3, with D perhaps matching TRBD1 or TRBD2 (5 bases each). The CDR3 DNA sequence: TGTGCCAGCAGCTCCCCACCGGGACGGATAGGCACAGATACGCAGTATTTT. Translation gives CASSSPPGRIGTDTQYF.